These 29 T cell receptor beta chains share one sample of origin, sequenced in a study of PD-L1 blockade in urothelial cancer (dated by TCRdb to the late 2010s). The time point label for this specimen denotes: peripheral blood 6 weeks after treatment start. Library preparation was by the immunoSEQ multiplex PCR assay. The table was pulled from immuneACCESS by TCRdb, which kept in-frame rearrangements only. Such tables lose some clones; where checked, under half of the loss comes from unresolved V genes, and the rest has no known cause. For this sample there are 45,000 to 55,000 clones; approximately 86% appear just once. In total, the top ten clones hold roughly 10% of the sample. Material: PBMCs, obtained around atezolizumab (anti-PD-L1) treatment. Receptors originate from a man in his fifties or sixties with urothelial cancer.

This clone was observed at least ten times. This chain joins TRBV25-1 and TRBJ2-1, with 8 bases identical to TRBD2. CDR3 length: 12 amino acids. V shed 2 bases, J shed 12 bases, and the junction held 3 bases outside the gene matches. Germline CDR1 is MGHDK and CDR2 is SYGVNS. The CDR3 nucleotides read TGTGCCAGCAGTGAAATCCGGGGGGGGCAGTTCTTC. It translates to CASSEIRGGQFF.

J is TRBJ2-1 and V is TRBV18; TRBD2 is a possible D gene (7 bases). The CDR3 has 15 residues. Trimming stripped 1 base from V and 12 bases from J, with 19 bases between. In germline, CDR1 is KGHSH, CDR2 LQKENI. CDR3 bases: TGTGCCAGCTCACCACAAGAGAGGGGGGGGCAAGGGCAGTTCTTC. Residues: CASSPQERGGQGQFF.

This clone was counted a single time. The V and J genes are TRBV16 and TRBJ2-4; maybe TRBD2 (6 bases). V lost 4 bases and J 1 base, leaving 8 bases between the germline ends. This CDR3 spans 14 amino acids. CDR1 is KGHSY, CDR2 FQNENV, per germline. CDR3 in amino acids: CASSRGMAKNIQYF. The CDR3 nucleotides are TGTGCCAGCAGCCGCGGGATGGCCAAAAACATTCAGTACTTC.

The V and J genes are TRBV7-9 and TRBJ2-7; 8 positions match TRBD2. The germline CDR1 and CDR2 sequences are SEHNR and FQNEAQ (reference sequence). This CDR3 spans 18 amino acids. The trim removed 5 bases at V and 4 bases at J, leaving 19 bases unmatched. The CDR3: CASSEPPGQAGVSYEQYF. In DNA, the CDR3 is TGTGCCAGCAGCGAGCCTCCGGGACAAGCGGGGGTATCATACGAGCAGTACTTC.

V usage is TRBV21-1 and J usage is TRBJ1-5. TRBV21-1 is a documented pseudogene. The CDR3 is 15 amino acids. The CDR3: CASSKVGWEGWPQHF. The DNA of the CDR3 is TGTGCCAGCAGCAAAGTAGGGTGGGAGGGTTGGCCCCAGCATTTT.

The rearrangement links TRBV7-5 to TRBJ1-5. TRBV7-5 corresponds to a pseudogene. The CDR3 is 15 amino acids. CDR3 amino acids: CARSFPPGRDQPQHF. The CDR3, as DNA: TGTGCCAGAAGCTTTCCCCCGGGGAGAGATCAGCCCCAGCATTTT.

This clone has only one observation. The chain is built from TRBV28 and TRBJ1-2; perhaps TRBD1 as D (6 bases). Germline CDR1 reads MDHEN; CDR2 reads SYDVKM. V gave up 4 bases and J gave up 0 bases, with 15 bases separating them. The CDR3 runs to 16 residues. The DNA of the CDR3 is TGTGCCAGCAGTTGGGCTGACAGGACTTCTAACTATGGCTACACCTTC. Translation gives CASSWADRTSNYGYTF.

The V call is TRBV10-1, the J call TRBJ2-7, with 7 bases identical to TRBD2. V dropped 6 bases and J dropped 5; count of bases not matched to a gene: 4. Per germline, CDR1 WNHNN and CDR2 SYGVQD (reference sequence). This CDR3 spans 12 amino acids. The CDR3 DNA reads as TGCGCCAGCAGGGGGGGGAGGCACGAGCAGTACTTC. Translating gives CASRGGRHEQYF.

This clone was picked up a small number of times. The J gene is TRBJ1-3, the V gene TRBV30; D is undetermined. Germline V gene lookup returns CDR1 GTSNPN and CDR2 SVGIG (reference sequence). V was clipped by 4 bases and J by 0 bases, with 10 bases between them. The CDR3 spans 14 residues. CDR3 sequence reads: CAWTQARSGNTIYF. In DNA, the CDR3 is TGTGCCTGGACTCAAGCTCGCTCTGGAAACACCATATATTTT.

This clone has only a few counts. The chain is built from TRBV19 and TRBJ1-1; D might be TRBD1 (6 bases). With 3 bases removed from V and 8 bases from J, the gap between germline ends came to 19 bases. This CDR3 spans 15 amino acids. CDR1 LNHDA and CDR2 SQIVND come from the germline V gene (reference sequence). The CDR3 reads CASSIGGEGTSEAFF. The CDR3 DNA follows: TGTGCCAGTAGTATTGGGGGGGAGGGGACATCCGAAGCTTTCTTT.

This chain uses TRBV30 with TRBJ1-2; perhaps TRBD1 as D (5 bases). The germline V gene has CDR1 GTSNPN and CDR2 SVGIG (reference sequence). The CDR3 consists of 16 residues. V shed 2 bases and J shed 4 bases, with 20 bases lying between them. As DNA, the CDR3 is TGTGCCTGGAGTACCGGGGGGTATCCCACTACCTATGGCTACACCTTC. Its translation: CAWSTGGYPTTYGYTF.

The CDR3 region is CASSGGAYNEQFF. CDR3 nucleotide sequence: TGTGCCAGTAGCGGGGGGGCATACAATGAGCAGTTCTTC. The gene calls are TRBV19 and TRBJ2-1, with TRBD2 matching over 8 bases. The V segment lost 6 bases and the J segment 4 bases; nucleotides outside the gene matches: 2. Germline lookup yields CDR1 LNHDA and CDR2 SQIVND (reference sequence). This CDR3 spans 13 amino acids.

This chain joins TRBV5-4 and TRBJ2-2, with a weak D call TRBD1 (6 bases). This CDR3 region has 15 residues. The germline V and J ends were trimmed by 0 bases and 4 bases, with 10 bases remaining between them. From germline, CDR1 is SGHNT and CDR2 YYREEE (reference sequence). CDR3 nucleotides: TGTGCCAGCAGCTTGGACAGGGCGGGCACCGGGGAGCTGTTTTTT. It yields the protein CASSLDRAGTGELFF.

The genes are TRBV18 and TRBJ1-4; D is uncertain. Germline V gives CDR1 KGHSH, CDR2 LQKENI. The CDR3 runs to 15 residues. The V and J ends lost 0 bases and 1 base respectively, with 6 bases between them. The CDR3 here is CASSPPRVTNEKLFF. In nucleotides, the CDR3 is TGTGCCAGCTCACCACCTAGAGTAACTAATGAAAAACTGTTTTTT.

This chain uses TRBV7-2 with TRBJ1-6, with D possibly TRBD1 on 6 matching bases. Trimming removed 5 bases at V and 5 bases at J, with 19 bases between. Germline CDR1 reads SGHTA; CDR2 reads FQGNSA. The length of the CDR3 is 17 residues. CDR3 region: CASSPQWAGENNSPLHF. CDR3 nucleotides: TGTGCCAGCAGCCCGCAGTGGGCAGGGGAGAATAATTCACCCCTCCACTTT.

V usage is TRBV6-5 and J usage is TRBJ1-5; possible D gene TRBD1, 5 bases. With 2 bases removed from V and 3 bases from J, the gap between germline ends came to 11 bases. Germline V lookup: CDR1 MNHEY, CDR2 SVGAGI. The CDR3 has 15 residues. CDR3 protein: CASSYAGIFNQPQHF. CDR3 sequence (DNA): TGTGCCAGCAGTTACGCAGGGATCTTCAATCAGCCCCAGCATTTT.

The V gene is TRBV11-2, the J gene TRBJ2-1; 11 bases line up with TRBD1. Losses at the gene ends were 7 bases for V and 5 bases for J; bases not matched to a gene: 13. This CDR3 is built from 17 residues. Germline V gene sequence: CDR1 SGHAT, CDR2 FQNNGV. The CDR3 is CASTWTGWDRGNNEQFF. CDR3 nucleotides: TGTGCCAGCACCTGGACAGGGTGGGACAGGGGGAACAATGAGCAGTTCTTC.

This CDR3 reads CATSHPPYYEQFF. As DNA, the CDR3 is TGTGCCACCAGCCACCCCCCTTACTATGAGCAGTTCTTC. This rearrangement joins TRBV15 to TRBJ2-1, with D uncertain. V was cut by 5 bases and J by 8 bases, with 13 bases left in between. Germline-derived CDR1 and CDR2 are LNHNV and YYDKDF (reference sequence). The CDR3 runs to 13 residues.

V usage is TRBV5-1 and J usage is TRBJ2-7; 8 bases are a match to TRBD1. J gave up 4 bases and V 3 bases, and 12 bases lay outside the gene matches. Germline V gene sequence: CDR1 SGHRS, CDR2 YFSETQ. The CDR3 consists of 16 residues. This chain's CDR3 is CASSSLGTGVNYEQYF. The DNA for the CDR3 is TGCGCCAGCAGCTCCCTAGGGACAGGTGTAAATTACGAGCAGTACTTC. The entire variable domain, with the rest obtained from reference TRBV5-1 and TRBJ2-7, is as follows: KAGVTQTPRYLIKTRGQQVTLSCSPISGHRSVSWYQQTPGQGLQFLFEYFSETQRNKGNFPGRFSGRQFSNSRSEMNVSTLELGDSALYLCASSSLGTGVNYEQYFGPGTRLTVT.

The rearrangement uses TRBV7-9 and TRBJ1-4; possibly TRBD1 for D (5 bases). The CDR3 runs to 16 residues. The V end was cut by 0 bases, the J end by 7 bases, with 15 bases between. CDR1 SEHNR and CDR2 FQNEAQ come from the germline V gene (reference sequence). The CDR3 DNA is TGTGCCAGCAGCTTAGCTGAGGGACTGCGAAGTGAAAAACTGTTTTTT. It translates to CASSLAEGLRSEKLFF.

V and J are TRBV7-3 and TRBJ1-2; D not certain. Trimming took off 11 bases at V and 0 bases at J, with 13 bases between the two ends. Germline V gives CDR1 SGHTA, CDR2 FQGTGA. The CDR3 contains 13 residues. In DNA, the CDR3 is TGTGCCCCAGCAGGCGGGGCTAACTATGGCTACACCTTC. This sequence encodes CAPAGGANYGYTF.

This clone came up once. The chain joins TRBV2 to TRBJ1-4; a possible D gene is TRBD1 (6 bases). The CDR3 contains 17 residues. Trimming took 0 bases from V and 4 from J, leaving 15 bases between them. Germline V gene sequence: CDR1 SNHLY, CDR2 FYNNEI. CDR3 DNA: TGTGCCAGCAGTGAAGCCCCGCCGGGGGGCTTTAATGAAAAACTGTTTTTT. It is translated as CASSEAPPGGFNEKLFF.

The rearrangement joins TRBV7-3 to TRBJ1-1; D gene uncertain. Trimming stripped 7 bases from V and 1 base from J, with 13 bases between. Germline CDR1 SGHTA, CDR2 FQGTGA. This CDR3 has 14 residues. The CDR3: CASTGERANTEAFF. DNA for the CDR3: TGTGCCAGCACTGGGGAGAGGGCGAACACTGAAGCTTTCTTT.

V and J are TRBV2 and TRBJ1-1, with D perhaps TRBD1 (5 bases). V was shortened by 8 bases and J by 11 bases, with 15 bases between the two germline ends. Germline CDR1 and CDR2: SNHLY and FYNNEI. The CDR3 consists of 11 residues. The CDR3 DNA follows: TGTGCCAGCTACCAGGCGGGGCCCGCTTTCTTT. Its translation: CASYQAGPAFF. Using reference TRBV2 and TRBJ1-1 for the parts outside the CDR3, the full variable domain is EPEVTQTPSHQVTQMGQEVILRCVPISNHLYFYWYRQILGQKVEFLVSFYNNEISEKSEIFDDQFSVERPDGSNFTLKIRSTKLEDSAMYFCASYQAGPAFFGQGTRLTVV.

The V gene is TRBV7-9, the J gene TRBJ1-2; no clear D. Germline CDR1 is SEHNR and CDR2 is FQNEAQ (reference sequence). This CDR3 has 15 residues. Trimming took off 1 base at V and 1 base at J, with 10 bases between the two ends. CDR3 coding DNA: TGTGCCAGCAGCTTAGGATCGAGAGATAACTATGGCTACACCTTC. It encodes CASSLGSRDNYGYTF.

The V and J genes are TRBV4-1 and TRBJ1-5; D remains ambiguous. The CDR3 sequence is 18 residues long. V was pared by 3 bases and J by 4 bases, with 22 bases between. Germline-derived CDR1 and CDR2 are MGHRA and YSYEKL. CDR3 protein: CASSQVPALASRNQPQHF. DNA of the CDR3: TGCGCCAGCAGCCAGGTTCCCGCGCTTGCATCTAGGAATCAGCCCCAGCATTTT.

The V call is TRBV28, the J call TRBJ1-2, with D tentatively TRBD1 (5 bases). The V gene's germline CDR1 is MDHEN and CDR2 SYDVKM. This CDR3 has 14 residues. The ends were cut back, 10 bases at V and 8 bases at J, with 23 bases in the middle. In DNA, the CDR3 is TGTGCCACGTTAAATCTTGGGGGGATTAAGGGCTACACCTTC. Its translation: CATLNLGGIKGYTF.

The rearrangement links TRBV6-1 to TRBJ1-5; D is uncertain. The V end was cut by 6 bases, the J end by 5 bases, with 8 bases between. The CDR3 length is 12 residues. CDR1 MNHNS and CDR2 SASEGT come from the germline V gene. CDR3 protein: CASRAGYQPQHF. The CDR3 bases are TGTGCCAGCAGGGCTGGTTATCAGCCCCAGCATTTT.

The V gene is TRBV9, the J gene TRBJ1-1; 7 bases match TRBD1. V lost 4 bases, J lost 8 bases, and 8 bases stayed unmatched. The CDR3 consists of 13 residues. CDR1 is SGDLS and CDR2 is YYNGEE in the germline V gene. DNA of the CDR3: TGTGCCAGCAGCTACCGGGACAGAGCCGAAGCTTTCTTT. It codes for CASSYRDRAEAFF.